This TCR beta chain was sequenced for a study of blood T cell repertoires in COVID-19. V lost 4 bases and J lost 0, with 6 bases in between. Germline-derived CDR1 and CDR2 are SGHRS and YFSETQ. CDR3 length: 13 residues. Original processing notes: How many nucleated cells were present was estimated from reference gene primer amplification. Sequencing used immunoSEQ multiplex PCR; TCRdb keeps in-frame clones, though not all of them. V and J calls and clone size are as listed in that table; D and trimming were resolved from the DNA. The table lists about 72,000 clones, roughly nine tenths of them singletons. Remarks on this clone: This sample also contains other DNA sequences that code for the same CDR3.

The chain is built from TRBV5-1 and TRBJ2-3, with unresolved D. This receptor was identified in a human donor in a cohort sampled during active COVID-19. Sample: peripheral blood. CDR3 loop: CASSSPSTDTQYF. The CDR3 bases are TGCGCCAGCAGCAGCCCTAGCACAGATACGCAGTATTTT. Using reference TRBV5-1 and TRBJ2-3 for the parts outside the CDR3, the full variable domain is KAGVTQTPRYLIKTRGQQVTLSCSPISGHRSVSWYQQTPGQGLQFLFEYFSETQRNKGNFPGRFSGRQFSNSRSEMNVSTLELGDSALYLCASSSPSTDTQYFGPGTRLTVL.